This entry describes one TCR beta chain. Its target is not known. CDR3 length: 12 amino acids. V lost 5 bases, J lost 6 bases, and 8 bases lay in between. The germline CDR1 and CDR2 sequences are SGHNT and YENEEA. Using its own MiXCR run on the reads, TCRdb lists one record per CDR3 protein. The profile covers 200,000 or so distinct CDR3 sequences, with 28% appearing a single time and 31% taken by the ten largest. This entry is derived from a study of T cell repertoires in cytomegalovirus infection. About the research overall: An indication of both CMV infection and matching HLA type came from public TCR beta signatures. Broader study findings: The ex vivo response showed dominance by HLA-C-restricted CMV-specific TCR beta clonotypes. Cumulative frequency (of public TCR beta family members) identified carriers of CMV plus the relevant HLA.

This clonotype was obtained from a human donor in good health (CMV status not recorded). Some clones in this sample may be carry-over from other donors' samples. The material sequenced was PBMCs. The V and J genes are TRBV11-3 and TRBJ2-1; D is ambiguous. CDR3 sequence (DNA): TGTGCCAGCAGCCCAGAATCCAATGAGCAGTTCTTC. It is translated as CASSPESNEQFF.